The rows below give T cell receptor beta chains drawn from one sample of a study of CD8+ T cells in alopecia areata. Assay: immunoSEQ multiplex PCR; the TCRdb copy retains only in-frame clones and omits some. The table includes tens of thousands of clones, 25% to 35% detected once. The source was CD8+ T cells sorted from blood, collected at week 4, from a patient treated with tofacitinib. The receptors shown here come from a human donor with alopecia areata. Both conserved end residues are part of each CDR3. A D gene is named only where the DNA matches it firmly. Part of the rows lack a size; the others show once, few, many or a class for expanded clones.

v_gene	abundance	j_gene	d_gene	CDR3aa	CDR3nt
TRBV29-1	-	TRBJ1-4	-	CSVEGDQKLFF	TGCAGCGTTGAAGGGGACCAAAAACTGTTTTTT
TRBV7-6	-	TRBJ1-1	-	CASSLRADTEAFF	TGTGCCAGCAGCTTGAGGGCAGACACTGAAGCTTTCTTT
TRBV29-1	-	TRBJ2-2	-	CSVVGQYTGELFF	TGCAGCGTTGTTGGGCAGTACACCGGGGAGCTGTTTTTT
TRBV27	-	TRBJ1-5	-	CASSLRARNQPQHF	TGTGCCAGCAGTTTAAGGGCGCGAAATCAGCCCCAGCATTTT
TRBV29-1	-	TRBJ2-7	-	CSVLLPSSYEQYF	TGCAGCGTCCTCCTTCCGAGCTCCTACGAGCAGTACTTC
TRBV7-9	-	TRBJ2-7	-	CASAGTFIPYEQYF	TGTGCCAGCGCAGGGACGTTCATCCCCTACGAGCAGTACTTC
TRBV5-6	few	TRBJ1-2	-	CASSLRFGDYGYTF	TGTGCCAGCAGCTTGCGGTTCGGTGACTATGGCTACACCTTC
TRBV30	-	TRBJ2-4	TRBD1	CAWSGGQGGNIQYF	TGTGCCTGGAGTGGGGGACAGGGGGGAAACATTCAGTACTTC
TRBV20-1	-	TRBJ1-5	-	CSARGPQPQHF	TGCAGTGCTAGGGGGCCTCAGCCCCAGCATTTT
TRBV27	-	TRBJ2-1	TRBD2	CASSLKAGVFYNEQFF	TGTGCCAGCAGTTTGAAAGCGGGAGTGTTCTACAATGAGCAGTTCTTC
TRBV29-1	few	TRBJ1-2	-	CSGYGGHDYGYTF	TGCAGCGGGTACGGGGGGCACGACTATGGCTACACCTTC
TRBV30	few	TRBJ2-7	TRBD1	CAWSTGASYEQYF	TGTGCCTGGAGTACAGGGGCGAGCTACGAGCAGTACTTC
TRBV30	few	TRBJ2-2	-	CAWSSANTGELFF	TGTGCCTGGAGTTCGGCGAACACCGGGGAGCTGTTTTTT